Each of the 28 T cell receptor beta chains below was sequenced from the same sample in a study of patients and donors after allogeneic stem cell transplantation. TCRdb used MiXCR to reprocess the RT-PCR reads, holding one entry per CDR3 protein. The sample lists around 23,000 distinct CDR3 sequences; 35% to 45% were seen once. Sequenced material: blood, either unsorted or a sorted T cell fraction (not recorded which). Receptors originate from a human donor who was either an allogeneic HSCT recipient or a stem cell or donor lymphocyte infusion donor (not recorded which). It is not recorded whose cells these are; they may come from a transplant donor.

This clonotype came up a few times. The V call is TRBV29-1, the J call TRBJ1-3; no reliable D call. The germline V and J ends were trimmed by 3 bases and 0 bases, with 9 bases remaining between them. In germline, CDR1 is SQVTM, CDR2 ANQGSEA. This CDR3 has 14 amino acids. DNA for the CDR3: TGCAGCGTTGAGCAGGTCTCCTCTGGAAACACCATATATTTT. Translated, it gives CSVEQVSSGNTIYF.

V usage is TRBV28 and J usage is TRBJ2-7; no clear D gene. The germline CDR1 and CDR2 sequences are MDHEN and SYDVKM. V was trimmed by 2 bases and J by 6 bases, leaving 14 bases between them. CDR3 size: 14 residues. The CDR3 DNA is TGTGCCAGCAGTTTACGTTCTTACCCCCTCGAGCAGTACTTC. This sequence encodes CASSLRSYPLEQYF.

The J gene is TRBJ2-7, the V gene TRBV20-1; possible D gene TRBD2, 6 bases. Trimming took 8 bases from V and 4 from J, leaving 18 bases between them. From germline, CDR1 is DFQATT and CDR2 SNEGSKA (reference sequence). The CDR3 runs to 13 residues. CDR3 sequence reads: CSRSGLGLYEQYF. The CDR3 nucleotides read TGCAGTCGGAGCGGGCTTGGACTTTACGAGCAGTACTTC.

CDR3 protein: CAISTGLANSYEQYF. The CDR3 region has the DNA TGTGCCATCAGTACCGGACTAGCGAACTCCTACGAGCAGTACTTC. The chain couples TRBV10-3 to TRBJ2-7, with 9 bases aligning to TRBD2. The CDR3 covers 15 residues. The germline CDR1 and CDR2 sequences are ENHRY and SYGVKD. V shed 5 bases, J shed 0 bases, and the junction held 5 bases outside the gene matches.

This clonotype was picked up many times. The chain employs TRBV12-3 or TRBV12-4 and TRBJ1-1; D remains ambiguous. Trimming left V 3 bases short and J 5 bases short, with 7 bases between. The CDR3 sequence is 12 residues long. The CDR3 spells CASSFWRTEAFF. CDR3 DNA: TGTGCCAGCAGTTTTTGGCGGACTGAAGCTTTCTTT.

This clonotype has a handful of counts. This chain joins TRBV6-5 and TRBJ1-1; a weak D match, TRBD1 (6 bases). Trimming cost V 2 bases and J 2 bases, with 9 bases left between them. CDR3 length: 14 amino acids. Germline V gives CDR1 MNHEY, CDR2 SVGAGI. Here the CDR3 DNA reads TGTGCCAGCAGTTACGGACAGATTAACACTGAAGCTTTCTTT. It codes for CASSYGQINTEAFF.

The chain combines TRBV29-1 with TRBJ1-1; D is possibly TRBD1 (5 bases). Between the trimmed V and J ends, which lost 0 bases and 6 bases, there was a span of 11 bases. Per the germline V gene, CDR1 is SQVTM and CDR2 is ANQGSEA. This CDR3 has 13 amino acids. The CDR3 region is CSVEDPGFSEAFF. For the CDR3, the DNA is TGCAGCGTTGAAGATCCAGGGTTTTCTGAAGCTTTCTTT.

This clonotype was observed a single time. The gene calls are TRBV27 and TRBJ1-4; D remains unclear. The CDR3 spans 15 residues. The germline V gene encodes CDR1 MNHEY and CDR2 SMNVEV (reference sequence). V lost 2 bases, J lost 8 bases, and 15 bases lay in between. CDR3 sequence: CASSLMGSLSEKLFF. The CDR3 DNA reads TGTGCCAGCAGTTTAATGGGTAGCCTAAGCGAAAAACTGTTTTTT. Based on the CDR3 plus reference TRBV27 and TRBJ1-4, the full variable domain is EAQVTQNPRYLITVTGKKLTVTCSQNMNHEYMSWYRQDPGLGLRQIYYSMNVEVTDKGDVPEGYKVSRKEKRNFPLILESPSPNQTSLYFCASSLMGSLSEKLFFGSGTQLSVL.

The chain has TRBV5-1 and TRBJ1-4; D gene unclear. V lost 4 bases, J lost 8 bases, and 18 bases lay in between. This CDR3 comprises 15 residues. Looked up from germline, CDR1 is SGHRS and CDR2 is YFSETQ. Here the CDR3 reads CASSRRTALGEKLFF. The CDR3 DNA is TGCGCCAGCAGCAGGCGGACGGCGTTGGGGGAAAAACTGTTTTTT.

This clonotype was found a few times. The chain is built from TRBV5-1 and TRBJ2-2; 14 bases fit TRBD2. CDR1 and CDR2 from the germline V gene are SGHRS and YFSETQ. The CDR3 sequence is 15 residues long. The J segment lost 6 bases and the V segment lost 3 bases, leaving 1 base of the junction unmatched. The CDR3 coding sequence is TGCGCCAGCAGCTCGGGACTAGCGGGGGCCGGGGAGCTGTTTTTT. Translated: CASSSGLAGAGELFF.

This clonotype was counted only a few times. The chain employs TRBV9 and TRBJ1-1, with a tentative D call TRBD1 (6 bases). Germline values: CDR1 SGDLS, CDR2 YYNGEE. CDR3 length: 14 residues. The V gene lost 2 bases and the J gene lost 4 bases, with 12 bases spanning the gap. In DNA form, the CDR3 reads TGTGCCAGCAGCGTTGCAGGGGCAGGCACTGAAGCTTTCTTT. This sequence encodes CASSVAGAGTEAFF.

This chain links TRBV20-1 with TRBJ2-7; D remains unclear. The germline V and J ends were trimmed by 0 bases and 0 bases, with 9 bases remaining between them. CDR3 length: 14 amino acids. Germline V lookup: CDR1 DFQATT, CDR2 SNEGSKA (reference sequence). CDR3: CSARDPIVSYEQYF. CDR3 coding DNA: TGCAGTGCTAGAGATCCTATTGTCTCCTACGAGCAGTACTTC.

This clonotype has a handful of counts. V usage is TRBV5-8 and J usage is TRBJ1-4; D is possibly TRBD1 (6 bases). CDR1 is SGHTS and CDR2 is YDEGEE in the germline V gene. V lost 3 bases and J 8 bases, leaving 17 bases between the germline ends. CDR3 length: 15 residues. DNA for the CDR3: TGTGCCAGCAGCTATTGGGGGCAGGGACGAGAAAAACTGTTTTTT. Its translation is CASSYWGQGREKLFF. Combining the CDR3 with reference TRBV5-8 and TRBJ1-4 gives the whole variable domain EAGVTQSPTHLIKTRGQQATLRCSPISGHTSVYWYQQALGLGLQFLLWYDEGEERNRGNFPPRFSGRQFPNYSSELNVNALELEDSALYLCASSYWGQGREKLFFGSGTQLSVL.

The chain couples TRBV6-5 to TRBJ1-5; no firm D call. Trimming removed 6 bases from V and 8 bases from J, with 11 bases in between. The CDR3 covers 12 residues. From germline, CDR1 is MNHEY and CDR2 SVGAGI. CDR3 nucleotide sequence: TGTGCCAGCAGCCGGCCAGGAAAGCCCCAGCATTTT. It codes for CASSRPGKPQHF.

The chain recombines TRBV5-1 with TRBJ2-2; TRBD2 matches at 7 bases. V lost 4 bases to trimming and J lost 4 bases; unmatched junction nucleotides: 7. Germline CDR1 is SGHRS and CDR2 is YFSETQ. This CDR3 has 15 amino acids. The CDR3 DNA reads as TGCGCCAGCAGCGAGGGATTAGCGGGCACCGGGGAGCTGTTTTTT. This sequence encodes CASSEGLAGTGELFF.

The chain is built from TRBV28 and TRBJ2-3; 8 bases align to TRBD1. The CDR3 contains 14 residues. V trimming: 7 bases; J trimming: 2 bases; junction bases outside the gene matches: 5. Germline CDR1 and CDR2: MDHEN and SYDVKM. DNA for the CDR3: TGTGCCAGCAAACGGACAGGGCCCACAGATACGCAGTATTTT. Its translation is CASKRTGPTDTQYF.

The chain recombines TRBV4-1 with TRBJ1-5; TRBD1 matches 7 bases. CDR3 length: 15 residues. With V trimmed by 8 bases and J by 3 bases, 10 bases remained unmatched. Germline CDR1 and CDR2: MGHRA and YSYEKL. The DNA of the CDR3 is TGCGCCAGCGGAGTAACAGGGGCCTTCAATCAGCCCCAGCATTTT. This sequence encodes CASGVTGAFNQPQHF.

This clonotype was recorded a few times. The J gene is TRBJ1-5, the V gene TRBV25-1, with D maybe TRBD1 (5 bases). Germline CDR1 reads MGHDK; CDR2 reads SYGVNS. The CDR3 extends over 13 amino acids. V was cut by 4 bases and J by 9 bases, with 13 bases left in between. For the CDR3, the DNA is TGTGCCAGCAGTGCCCACGAGGGGAGGCCCCAGCATTTT. It is translated as CASSAHEGRPQHF.

This clonotype was counted between two and nine times. CDR3 residues: CASSYEGRSNQPQHF. CDR3 nucleotides: TGTGCCAGCAGTTACGAGGGTCGTAGCAATCAGCCCCAGCATTTT. The genes are TRBV6-6 and TRBJ1-5; D remains unclear. The V gene's germline CDR1 is MNHNY and CDR2 SVGAGI (reference sequence). The CDR3 covers 15 residues. The V and J ends lost 2 bases and 0 bases respectively, with 8 bases between them.

CDR3 nucleotide sequence: TGCAGTGCTAGTGTGGGGGTTAGAGGGCTCTACGAGCAGTACTTC. It specifies CSASVGVRGLYEQYF. The chain combines TRBV20-1 with TRBJ2-7, with D possibly called TRBD1 or TRBD2 (5 bases each). The CDR3 runs 15 residues. The germline V and J ends were trimmed by 3 bases and 3 bases, with 18 bases remaining between them. The germline V gene encodes CDR1 DFQATT and CDR2 SNEGSKA (reference sequence).

This clonotype came up once. The V call is TRBV20-1, the J call TRBJ2-2, with a weak D call TRBD1 (5 bases). The CDR3 totals 15 residues. Germline CDR1 is DFQATT and CDR2 is SNEGSKA (reference sequence). Trimming pared 0 bases from V and 3 bases from J, leaving 11 bases between. The CDR3 DNA follows: TGCAGTGCTAGAGATTCCGGACATCACACCGGGGAGCTGTTTTTT. Protein sequence: CSARDSGHHTGELFF.

This clonotype turned up a few times. The chain combines TRBV7-9 with TRBJ1-1, with no clear D. The CDR3 sequence is 15 residues long. The V end lost 2 bases, the J end lost 4 bases, and 14 bases lay between the germline ends. Germline-derived CDR1 and CDR2 are SEHNR and FQNEAQ (reference sequence). The CDR3 nucleotides read TGTGCCAGCAGCTTATTGGCACCCCCGGGCACTGAAGCTTTCTTT. Protein: CASSLLAPPGTEAFF.

This clonotype was found a few times. The chain links TRBV4-2 to TRBJ1-5, with 7 positions matching TRBD1. From germline, CDR1 is LGHNA and CDR2 YNFKEQ. CDR3 length: 15 residues. J was trimmed by 2 bases and V by 2 bases; bases with no gene match: 3. The CDR3 bases are TGTGCCAGCAGCCAATTTACAGGGGGCAATCAGCCCCAGCATTTT. Translated: CASSQFTGGNQPQHF.

As concerns this clonotype: Its ends do not fully match the called genes, so a read error is possible. The chain links TRBV9 to TRBJ1-2; 7 bases align to TRBD1. This CDR3 is built from 15 residues. Looked up from germline, CDR1 is SGDLS and CDR2 is YYNGEE. The CDR3 sequence: CASSVEATGPLGYTF. CDR3 DNA: TGTGCTAGCAGCGTAGAGGCGACAGGGCCCCTCGGCTACACCTTC.

The chain employs TRBV6-6 and TRBJ1-4; 7 nucleotides line up with TRBD1. CDR1 MNHNY and CDR2 SVGAGI come from the germline V gene (reference sequence). The CDR3 spans 14 residues. After removal of 6 bases from V and 8 bases from J, the junction contained 9 bases not matched to a gene. CDR3 sequence reads: CASSHRQGSEKLFF. The CDR3 region has the DNA TGTGCCAGCAGCCACCGACAGGGAAGCGAAAAACTGTTTTTT.

The count of this clonotype is one. This rearrangement joins TRBV7-9 to TRBJ2-1; TRBD1 aligns across 9 bases. Germline V gene sequence: CDR1 SEHNR, CDR2 FQNEAQ (reference sequence). V was pared by 3 bases and J by 3 bases, with 3 bases of the junction left unmatched. The CDR3 sequence is 15 residues long. In DNA, the CDR3 is TGTGCCAGCAGCTTTGGGACAGGGATCTACAATGAGCAGTTCTTC. This gives the protein CASSFGTGIYNEQFF.

The chain couples TRBV28 to TRBJ1-3; D call uncertain. CDR3 length: 13 residues. In germline, CDR1 is MDHEN, CDR2 SYDVKM. Trimming pared 6 bases from V and 10 bases from J, leaving 16 bases between. The CDR3 loop is CASRPPAGGTIYF. Written as DNA, the CDR3 is TGTGCCAGCAGACCGCCCGCAGGTGGAACCATATATTTT.

The genes are TRBV10-3 and TRBJ2-3, with D possibly matching TRBD1 (5 bases). V was pared by 6 bases and J by 2 bases, with 12 bases between. The CDR3 is made up of 14 amino acids. The germline V gene has CDR1 ENHRY and CDR2 SYGVKD. In DNA, the CDR3 is TGTGCCATCAGGGCAGGGTCCCTCACAGATACGCAGTATTTT. Protein product: CAIRAGSLTDTQYF.